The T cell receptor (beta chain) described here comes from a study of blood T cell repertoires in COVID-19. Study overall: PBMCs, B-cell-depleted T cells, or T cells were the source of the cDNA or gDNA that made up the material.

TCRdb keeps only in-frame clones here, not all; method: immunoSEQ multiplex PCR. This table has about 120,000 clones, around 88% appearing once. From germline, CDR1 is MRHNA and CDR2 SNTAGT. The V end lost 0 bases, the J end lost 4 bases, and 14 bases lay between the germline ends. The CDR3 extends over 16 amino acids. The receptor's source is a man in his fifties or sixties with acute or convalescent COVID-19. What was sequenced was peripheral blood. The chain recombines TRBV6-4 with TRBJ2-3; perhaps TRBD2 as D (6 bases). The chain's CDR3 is CASSDSIGSGPDTQYF. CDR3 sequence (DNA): TGTGCCAGCAGTGACTCGATCGGGAGCGGACCAGATACGCAGTATTTT.